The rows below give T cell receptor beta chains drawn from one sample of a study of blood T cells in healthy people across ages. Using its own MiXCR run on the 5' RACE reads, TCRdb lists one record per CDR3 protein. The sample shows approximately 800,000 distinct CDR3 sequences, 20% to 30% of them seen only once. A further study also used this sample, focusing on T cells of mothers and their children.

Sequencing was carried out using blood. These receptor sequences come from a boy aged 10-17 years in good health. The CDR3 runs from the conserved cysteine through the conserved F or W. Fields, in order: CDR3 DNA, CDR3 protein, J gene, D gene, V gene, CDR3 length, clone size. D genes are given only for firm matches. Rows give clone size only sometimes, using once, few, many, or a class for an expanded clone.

cdr3_nt: TGTGCCAGCAACCCGACAGGGGGGATCCAAGAGACCCAGTACTTC
cdr3_aa: CASNPTGGIQETQYF
j_call: TRBJ2-5
d_call: TRBD1
v_call: TRBV27
cdr3_length: 15
clone_size: -

cdr3_nt: TGTGCCAGCCTCAACCGGGACACTGAAGCTTTCTTT
cdr3_aa: CASLNRDTEAFF
j_call: TRBJ1-1
d_call: -
v_call: TRBV12-3/TRBV12-4
cdr3_length: 12
clone_size: few

cdr3_nt: TGCGCCAGCCGACAGGGGGCGGACTACAATGAGCAGTTCTTC
cdr3_aa: CASRQGADYNEQFF
j_call: TRBJ2-1
d_call: TRBD1
v_call: TRBV5-1
cdr3_length: 14
clone_size: few

cdr3_nt: TGTGCCAGCAGGTGGACGGACAACAACCAAGAGACCCAGTACTTC
cdr3_aa: CASRWTDNNQETQYF
j_call: TRBJ2-5
d_call: -
v_call: TRBV9
cdr3_length: 15
clone_size: -

cdr3_nt: TGTGCCATCAGTGACCAGGCGGGGGGACAAGAGACCCAGTACTTC
cdr3_aa: CAISDQAGGQETQYF
j_call: TRBJ2-5
d_call: TRBD2
v_call: TRBV10-3
cdr3_length: 15
clone_size: -

cdr3_nt: TGTGCCAGCGGAGTGGAGCTGAACACTGAAGCTTTCTTT
cdr3_aa: CASGVELNTEAFF
j_call: TRBJ1-1
d_call: -
v_call: TRBV12-3/TRBV12-4
cdr3_length: 13
clone_size: -

cdr3_nt: TGTGCCAGCAGTTTTATTAGTTTTTCGAACACCGGGGAGCTGTTTTTT
cdr3_aa: CASSFISFSNTGELFF
j_call: TRBJ2-2
d_call: -
v_call: TRBV27
cdr3_length: 16
clone_size: -

cdr3_nt: TGTGCCTGGAGTCAGGACGGAATCTATGGCTACACCTTC
cdr3_aa: CAWSQDGIYGYTF
j_call: TRBJ1-2
d_call: -
v_call: TRBV30
cdr3_length: 13
clone_size: -

cdr3_nt: TGTGCCAGCAGCGTAGCTGGGGCAGGGAGAACCGGGGAGCTGTTTTTT
cdr3_aa: CASSVAGAGRTGELFF
j_call: TRBJ2-2
d_call: -
v_call: TRBV9
cdr3_length: 16
clone_size: few

cdr3_nt: TGTGCCAACAGTTCCCGGGGGAACACTGAAGCTTTCTTT
cdr3_aa: CANSSRGNTEAFF
j_call: TRBJ1-1
d_call: -
v_call: TRBV28
cdr3_length: 13
clone_size: -

cdr3_nt: TGTGCCAGCAGCTTGGAGGCTTACTCTGGAAACACCATATATTTT
cdr3_aa: CASSLEAYSGNTIYF
j_call: TRBJ1-3
d_call: -
v_call: TRBV5-4
cdr3_length: 15
clone_size: -

cdr3_nt: TGCGCCAGTAAACAGGGGGACGAGGAGACCCAGTACTTC
cdr3_aa: CASKQGDEETQYF
j_call: TRBJ2-5
d_call: TRBD1
v_call: TRBV5-1
cdr3_length: 13
clone_size: -

cdr3_nt: TGTGCCAGCCGAGCGGTCTCCATGAAGACCCAGTACTTC
cdr3_aa: CASRAVSMKTQYF
j_call: TRBJ2-5
d_call: -
v_call: TRBV6-1
cdr3_length: 13
clone_size: -

cdr3_nt: TGTGCCAGCAGTGCGGGATCAACTAGTGAAAAACTGTTTTTT
cdr3_aa: CASSAGSTSEKLFF
j_call: TRBJ1-4
d_call: -
v_call: TRBV27
cdr3_length: 14
clone_size: -

cdr3_nt: TGTGCCAGCAGCCCAGCCAGGGGGGACGAGCAGTACTTC
cdr3_aa: CASSPARGDEQYF
j_call: TRBJ2-7
d_call: -
v_call: TRBV7-7
cdr3_length: 13
clone_size: -

cdr3_nt: TGTGCCAGCAGCCATCGGACAGGGCGGGATGAGCAGTTCTTC
cdr3_aa: CASSHRTGRDEQFF
j_call: TRBJ2-1
d_call: TRBD1
v_call: TRBV14
cdr3_length: 14
clone_size: -

cdr3_nt: TGTGCCATCAGTGGTAACCCACAAGAGACCCAGTACTTC
cdr3_aa: CAISGNPQETQYF
j_call: TRBJ2-5
d_call: -
v_call: TRBV10-3
cdr3_length: 13
clone_size: few

cdr3_nt: TGTGCCAGCAGCTTCCCTAGCGGGGGGGCCACTGAGCAGTTCTTC
cdr3_aa: CASSFPSGGATEQFF
j_call: TRBJ2-1
d_call: TRBD2
v_call: TRBV11-2
cdr3_length: 15
clone_size: -

cdr3_nt: TGTGCCATATCGGGGGGGCAAACTGAAGCTTTCTTT
cdr3_aa: CAISGGQTEAFF
j_call: TRBJ1-1
d_call: -
v_call: TRBV6-2/TRBV6-3
cdr3_length: 12
clone_size: -

cdr3_nt: TGCGCCAGCAGCCCATCTATGACGCAGCCTCAGCATTTT
cdr3_aa: CASSPSMTQPQHF
j_call: TRBJ1-5
d_call: -
v_call: TRBV4-1
cdr3_length: 13
clone_size: -

cdr3_nt: TGTGCCAGCAGCTTCGGGTTCCGAGAGACCCAGTACTTC
cdr3_aa: CASSFGFRETQYF
j_call: TRBJ2-5
d_call: -
v_call: TRBV7-2
cdr3_length: 13
clone_size: -

cdr3_nt: TGCAGCGTCGGCCGGACAGGGGGTACTAATGAAAAACTGTTTTTT
cdr3_aa: CSVGRTGGTNEKLFF
j_call: TRBJ1-4
d_call: TRBD1
v_call: TRBV29-1
cdr3_length: 15
clone_size: few